These 10 T cell receptor beta chains share one sample of origin, sequenced in a study of blood T cell repertoires in COVID-19. This table comes from immunoSEQ multiplex PCR, and its TCRdb copy is limited to in-frame clones, with some not included. This table holds around 170,000 clones, approximately 90% found once. Sequenced sample: peripheral blood. Every receptor here comes from a man aged 50-59 years with acute or convalescent COVID-19.

V usage is TRBV4-1 and J usage is TRBJ2-1, with TRBD2 matching 10 bases. This CDR3 region has 17 residues. With 3 bases clipped from V and 0 bases from J, the junction kept 5 bases outside the gene matches. Germline CDR1 MGHRA, CDR2 YSYEKL. The CDR3 reads CASSQVSSGSSYNEQFF. In DNA, the CDR3 is TGCGCCAGCAGCCAGGTATCTAGCGGGAGCTCCTACAATGAGCAGTTCTTC.

The chain carries TRBV4-1 and TRBJ1-3; D gene uncertain. V shed 0 bases and J shed 0 bases, with 9 bases lying between them. This CDR3 comprises 16 residues. Germline V gives CDR1 MGHRA, CDR2 YSYEKL. This chain's CDR3 is CASSQELRASGNTIYF. In nucleotides, the CDR3 is TGCGCCAGCAGCCAAGAACTGAGAGCCTCTGGAAACACCATATATTTT.

The V call is TRBV5-1, the J call TRBJ1-3, with D perhaps TRBD1 (6 bases). Trimming took off 1 base at V and 3 bases at J, with 20 bases between the two ends. The germline gives CDR1 SGHRS, CDR2 YFSETQ. The CDR3 has 18 amino acids. Written as DNA, the CDR3 is TGCGCCAGCAGCTTGAGGGGTCACAGGGCTTCGAGTGGAAACACCATATATTTT. Translating it yields CASSLRGHRASSGNTIYF. Drawing the rest from reference TRBV5-1 and TRBJ1-3, the complete variable domain is KAGVTQTPRYLIKTRGQQVTLSCSPISGHRSVSWYQQTPGQGLQFLFEYFSETQRNKGNFPGRFSGRQFSNSRSEMNVSTLELGDSALYLCASSLRGHRASSGNTIYFGEGSWLTVV.

The chain carries TRBV10-1 and TRBJ2-2, with TRBD1 matching 10 bases. Losses at the gene ends were 9 bases for V and 5 bases for J; bases not matched to a gene: 3. Germline CDR1 WNHNN, CDR2 SYGVQD (reference sequence). This CDR3 comprises 13 residues. The CDR3 loop reads CARTGGSTGELFF. CDR3 coding DNA: TGCGCCAGGACAGGGGGCAGTACCGGGGAGCTGTTTTTT.

The genes are TRBV7-2 and TRBJ2-1; TRBD2 matches at 8 bases. Germline lookup yields CDR1 SGHTA and CDR2 FQGNSA. The CDR3 has 15 residues. Unmatched junction bases numbered 3, after V lost 1 base and J lost 4 bases. The CDR3 loop reads CASSLVTSGYNEQFF. The CDR3 region has the DNA TGTGCCAGCAGCTTAGTAACTAGCGGTTACAATGAGCAGTTCTTC.

In nucleotides, the CDR3 is TGTGCCAGCCTGGGCGGGGGGTGGTATGGCTACACCTTC. Amino acids: CASLGGGWYGYTF. The chain links TRBV6-5 to TRBJ1-2, with D tentatively TRBD1 (5 bases). Germline V gene lookup returns CDR1 MNHEY and CDR2 SVGAGI. The CDR3 extends over 13 amino acids. Trimming removed 8 bases from V and 5 bases from J, with 15 bases in between.

CDR3 protein: CASSSWTEETQYF. DNA of the CDR3: TGTGCCAGCAGCAGCTGGACAGAAGAGACCCAGTACTTC. The chain has TRBV5-4 and TRBJ2-5; maybe TRBD1 (6 bases). CDR3 length equals 13 residues. Germline V lookup: CDR1 SGHNT, CDR2 YYREEE (reference sequence). Trimming pared 4 bases from V and 3 bases from J, leaving 10 bases between.

The rearrangement uses TRBV19 and TRBJ2-2; 10 nucleotides match TRBD1. The germline CDR1 and CDR2 sequences are LNHDA and SQIVND (reference sequence). The CDR3 runs to 16 residues. V lost 7 bases and J lost 5; bases outside the gene matches: 10. The CDR3 DNA follows: TGTGCCAGTACTCCCCGGGGGACAGGGGATACCGGGGAGCTGTTTTTT. This translates into CASTPRGTGDTGELFF.

J is TRBJ1-1 and V is TRBV7-8; 8 bases align to TRBD1. V gave up 7 bases and J gave up 1 base; unmatched junction bases: 8. Germline V lookup: CDR1 SGHVS, CDR2 FQNEAQ. This CDR3 spans 15 amino acids. CDR3 region: CASTLRDRSNTEAFF. CDR3 in DNA: TGTGCCAGCACCCTGAGGGACAGGTCGAACACTGAAGCTTTCTTT. Full variable domain (missing parts from reference TRBV7-8 and TRBJ1-1): GAGVSQSPRYKVAKRGQDVALRCDPISGHVSLFWYQQALGQGPEFLTYFQNEAQLDKSGLPSDRFFAERPEGSVSTLKIQRTQQEDSAVYLCASTLRDRSNTEAFFGQGTRLTVV.

This clone was observed a few times. The chain combines TRBV7-2 with TRBJ1-3; 9 nucleotides line up with TRBD1. V trimming: 3 bases; J trimming: 4 bases; junction bases outside the gene matches: 4. This CDR3 has 15 amino acids. CDR1 is SGHTA, CDR2 FQGNSA, per germline. The CDR3 DNA is TGTGCCAGCAGCTTGGGACAGGGTGCCGGAAACACCATATATTTT. This encodes CASSLGQGAGNTIYF. The full variable domain, its missing parts supplied by reference TRBV7-2 and TRBJ1-3, is GAGVSQSPSNKVTEKGKDVELRCDPISGHTALYWYRQSLGQGLEFLIYFQGNSAPDKSGLPSDRFSAERTGGSVSTLTIQRTQQEDSAVYLCASSLGQGAGNTIYFGEGSWLTVV.